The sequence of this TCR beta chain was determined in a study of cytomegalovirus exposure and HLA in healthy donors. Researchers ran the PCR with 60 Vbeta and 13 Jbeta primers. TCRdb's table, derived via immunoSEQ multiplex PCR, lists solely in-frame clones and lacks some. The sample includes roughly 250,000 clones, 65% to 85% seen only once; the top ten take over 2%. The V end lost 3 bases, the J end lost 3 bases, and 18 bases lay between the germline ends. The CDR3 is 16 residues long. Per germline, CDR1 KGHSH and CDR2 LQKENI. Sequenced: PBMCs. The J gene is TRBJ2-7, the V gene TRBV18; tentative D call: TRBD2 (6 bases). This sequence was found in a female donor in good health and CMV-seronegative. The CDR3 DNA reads TGTGCCAGCTCACCCGGATCTAGCGACTCTTTCTACGAGCAGTACTTC. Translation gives CASSPGSSDSFYEQYF. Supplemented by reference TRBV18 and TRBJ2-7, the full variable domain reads NAGVMQNPRHLVRRRGQEARLRCSPMKGHSHVYWYRQLPEEGLKFMVYLQKENIIDESGMPKERFSAEFPKEGPSILRIQQVVRGDSAAYFCASSPGSSDSFYEQYFGPGTRLTVT.